These 8 T cell receptor beta chains originate from one sample sequenced in a study of T-cell reconstitution after alpha-beta-depleted transplantation in children. Molecular barcoding with unique molecular identifiers was used for the TCRbeta library. Each CDR3 protein gets one entry after TCRdb re-called the PCR reads with MiXCR. Here the sample spans 750,000 to 950,000 distinct CDR3 sequences, approximately 15% being singletons. Source: PBMCs, mostly from graft donor cells, taken 360 days after TCRalphabeta/CD19-depleted stem cell transplant. These receptors were taken from a male patient younger than 18 who had a stem cell transplant for acute lymphoblastic leukemia, so the T cells may come from the graft donor.

The chain uses TRBV18 and TRBJ2-7, with TRBD2 matching 9 bases. The length of the CDR3 is 14 residues. After removal of 6 bases from V and 2 bases from J, the junction contained 5 bases not matched to a gene. The V gene's germline CDR1 is KGHSH and CDR2 LQKENI. CDR3 sequence: CASSTSGPAYEQYF. The CDR3 region has the DNA TGTGCCAGCTCGACTAGCGGCCCTGCCTACGAGCAGTACTTC.

This clonotype was observed a handful of times. The V gene is TRBV12-3 or TRBV12-4, the J gene TRBJ2-3; no clear D gene. This CDR3 has 14 amino acids. V was shortened by 6 bases and J by 2 bases, with 12 bases between the two germline ends. CDR3 sequence: CASSRAGSTDTQYF. The CDR3, as DNA: TGTGCCAGCAGCCGAGCCGGGTCCACAGATACGCAGTATTTT.

J is TRBJ1-4 and V is TRBV20-1, with 7 bases lining up with TRBD1. The CDR3 loop spans 12 amino acids. CDR1 and CDR2 from the germline V gene are DFQATT and SNEGSKA (reference sequence). CDR3 protein: CGTRQGEGKLFF. The CDR3 DNA reads as TGCGGAACCCGACAGGGAGAGGGCAAACTGTTTTTT.

This clonotype occurred once. The rearrangement uses TRBV27 and TRBJ2-2; 9 bases are a match to TRBD1. CDR1 is MNHEY and CDR2 is SMNVEV in the germline V gene (reference sequence). V lost 3 bases, J lost 7 bases, and 9 bases stayed unmatched. This CDR3 contains 16 residues. The CDR3 nucleotides read TGTGCCAGCAGTTTGAAACAGGGGGCATGGGTCGGGGAGCTGTTTTTT. Residues: CASSLKQGAWVGELFF.

This clonotype has only a few counts. The chain combines TRBV5-6 with TRBJ2-7, with 9 bases fitting TRBD2. CDR1 is SGHDT and CDR2 is YYEEEE in the germline V gene. The CDR3 runs to 16 residues. V was pared by 6 bases and J by 1 base, with 11 bases of the junction left unmatched. CDR3 in amino acids: CASTLEGLAFSYEQYF. The CDR3 DNA sequence: TGTGCCAGCACTCTGGAGGGACTAGCTTTTTCCTACGAGCAGTACTTC.

V gene TRBV4-1 combines with J gene TRBJ1-5, with no clear D. The ends were cut back, 3 bases at V and 3 bases at J, with 9 bases in the middle. The CDR3 has 14 amino acids. Per germline, CDR1 MGHRA and CDR2 YSYEKL. CDR3 protein: CASSHHGDNQPQHF. CDR3 in DNA: TGCGCCAGCAGCCATCATGGGGACAATCAGCCCCAGCATTTT.

This clonotype was counted between two and nine times. The chain links TRBV2 to TRBJ2-3; D gene ambiguous. CDR3 length: 12 amino acids. Germline lookup yields CDR1 SNHLY and CDR2 FYNNEI. Trimming took off 6 bases at V and 4 bases at J, with 8 bases between the two ends. The CDR3 DNA is TGTGCCAGCAGCATACTCGCAGATACGCAGTATTTT. Protein sequence: CASSILADTQYF. Full variable domain (rest looked up from reference TRBV2 and TRBJ2-3): EPEVTQTPSHQVTQMGQEVILRCVPISNHLYFYWYRQILGQKVEFLVSFYNNEISEKSEIFDDQFSVERPDGSNFTLKIRSTKLEDSAMYFCASSILADTQYFGPGTRLTVL.

In the case of this clonotype: A junction boundary mismatches the germline segment, possibly from a read error. The CDR3 coding sequence is TGCGTCAGCAGGACGGGAGGATCGAGCTCCTACGAGCAGTACTTC. Amino acids: CVSRTGGSSSYEQYF. This chain uses TRBV5-1 with TRBJ2-7; 7 positions agree with TRBD2. This CDR3 spans 15 amino acids. Looked up from germline, CDR1 is SGHRS and CDR2 is YFSETQ. Full variable domain (rest looked up from reference TRBV5-1 and TRBJ2-7): KAGVTQTPRYLIKTRGQQVTLSCSPISGHRSVSWYQQTPGQGLQFLFEYFSETQRNKGNFPGRFSGRQFSNSRSEMNVSTLELGDSALYLCVSRTGGSSSYEQYFGPGTRLTVT.